A selection of T cell receptor beta chains follows, all from one sample in a study of blood T cell repertoires in COVID-19. Profiling relied on immunoSEQ multiplex PCR, and the TCRdb table lists in-frame clones only, not all of them. The sample has about 200,000 clones; about 85% are singletons. The sample comprised peripheral blood. The receptors were gathered from a man in his 60s with COVID-19, enrolled during active disease. CDR3s include the opening cysteine and the closing phenylalanine or tryptophan. D genes are given only for firm matches. Only some rows state a clone size, as once, few, many or a class for expanded clones.

d_call clone_size j_call v_call cdr3_nt cdr3_aa
TRBD2 - TRBJ2-3 TRBV5-6 TGTGCCAGCAGCTTCACTAGCGGGAGGGTCCTAGATACGCAGTATTTT CASSFTSGRVLDTQYF
- once TRBJ1-2 TRBV5-5 TGTGCCAGCAGCCTCCCACAGAACTATGGCTACACCTTC CASSLPQNYGYTF
TRBD1 - TRBJ1-4 TRBV29-1 TGCAGCGCGGGAAGAGGGACAGGGAATGAAAAACTGTTTTTT CSAGRGTGNEKLFF
- - TRBJ2-5 TRBV21-1 TGTGCCAGCAGCAAAGCGACCCCCGGGACTAGCCGAAAAGAGACCCAGTACTTC CASSKATPGTSRKETQYF
- - TRBJ1-2 TRBV5-6 TGTGCCAGCAGCCCTGCGTCGAGCTATGGCTACACCTTC CASSPASSYGYTF
TRBD1 - TRBJ1-5 TRBV19 TGTGCCAGTAGTATGGGACAGGGTTCTGATCCCCAGCATTTT CASSMGQGSDPQHF
- - TRBJ2-3 TRBV28 TGTGCCAGCAGTCCGCTCACAGGTACGCAGTATTTT CASSPLTGTQYF
TRBD1 - TRBJ2-2 TRBV7-3 TGTGCCAGCAGCTTAAGGGTGGGGACAGCGAACACCGGGGAGCTGTTTTTT CASSLRVGTANTGELFF
- - TRBJ1-1 TRBV4-2 TGTGCCAGCAGCCAAGCGGGAGTGAACACTGAAGCTTTCTTT CASSQAGVNTEAFF
- - TRBJ2-7 TRBV6-5 TGTGCCAGCAGTAACACAGGCTACGAGCAGTACTTC CASSNTGYEQYF
TRBD2 - TRBJ2-5 TRBV5-1 TGCGCCAGCAGCCCGGGGACTAATAAAGAGACCCAGTACTTC CASSPGTNKETQYF
- - TRBJ1-2 TRBV30 TGTGCCTGGAGTCCGTCGGACAGATTAAACTATGGCTACACCTTC CAWSPSDRLNYGYTF
TRBD2 - TRBJ2-3 TRBV4-1 TGCGCCAGCAGCCAAGAGGGGGGACTAGCGGGAGGCACAGATACGCAGTATTTT CASSQEGGLAGGTDTQYF
TRBD1 - TRBJ1-5 TRBV6-6 TGTGCCAGCGGGGGACAGGATCAGCCCCAGCATTTT CASGGQDQPQHF
TRBD1 - TRBJ1-2 TRBV5-1 TGCGCCAGCAGCACTGGGGGCAGGGGGCATGGCTACACCTTC CASSTGGRGHGYTF
- - TRBJ1-1 TRBV3-1/TRBV3-2 TGTGCCAGCAGCCTCAACAGGGACGCTTTCTTT CASSLNRDAFF
- - TRBJ1-2 TRBV12-3/TRBV12-4 TGTGCCAGCAGCTTCAAACAGGACTATGGCTACACCTTC CASSFKQDYGYTF
- - TRBJ1-4 TRBV5-4 TGTGCCAGCAGCTTATTTGGGCCGAATGAAAAACTGTTTTTT CASSLFGPNEKLFF
- - TRBJ2-7 TRBV7-3 TGTGCCAGCAGCTTAAATGATGGGGCGGGGTACGAGCAGTACTTC CASSLNDGAGYEQYF
- - TRBJ2-2 TRBV5-6 TGTGCCAGCAGCTGGACTATTTACACCGGGGAGCTGTTTTTT CASSWTIYTGELFF
- - TRBJ2-1 TRBV18 TGTGCCAGCTCACCAAAGGGACGGGGGGCAGGTGAGCAGTTCTTC CASSPKGRGAGEQFF
- - TRBJ2-1 TRBV6-5 TGTGCCAGCAGTCCAGGGGGTGGGGGGAATGAGCAGTTCTTC CASSPGGGGNEQFF
- few TRBJ1-1 TRBV27 TGTGCCAGCAGTTTAAGCAGGGTCGGCACTGAAGCTTTCTTT CASSLSRVGTEAFF
TRBD2 - TRBJ2-3 TRBV3-1/TRBV3-2 TGTGCCAGCAGCCAAGATCGGTGGCTAGCGGGTGGCAGCACAGATACGCAGTATTTT CASSQDRWLAGGSTDTQYF
TRBD2 - TRBJ2-5 TRBV27 TGTGCCAGCAGTTGGTTTGGGGCGGGAGAAGAGACCCAGTACTTC CASSWFGAGEETQYF
- - TRBJ1-2 TRBV6-6 TGTGCCAGCAGTTGGAGGCAGTCTCACTTCTATGGCTACACCTTC CASSWRQSHFYGYTF
- once TRBJ1-2 TRBV3-1/TRBV3-2 TGTGCCAGCAGCCAACGAAGACAGCCTCAACGGGGCTACACCTTC CASSQRRQPQRGYTF
TRBD1 - TRBJ1-2 TRBV13 TGTGCCAGCAGCTTAAGGTCGGTAGCCAGGGGGTTTGGCTACACCTTC CASSLRSVARGFGYTF
TRBD1 - TRBJ1-1 TRBV27 TGTGCCAGCAGAGAAGGGACAGGGGTTCCTAGCACTGAAGCTTTCTTT CASREGTGVPSTEAFF
- - TRBJ1-4 TRBV6-5 TGTGCCAGCAGTCTCGCAGGGGCCGAAAAACTGTTTTTT CASSLAGAEKLFF
TRBD1 - TRBJ1-2 TRBV9 TGTGCCAGCAGCGTGATCGGGACAGGGCTTGGTGGCTACACCTTC CASSVIGTGLGGYTF
- - TRBJ1-1 TRBV30 TGTGCCTGGAGTGTACATACGTCGGGGAACACTGAAGCTTTCTTT CAWSVHTSGNTEAFF
TRBD1 - TRBJ2-7 TRBV7-9 TGTGCCAGCAGCTCCACCGGGACAGGGGACCGCCTCTCCTACGAGCAGTACTTC CASSSTGTGDRLSYEQYF
TRBD1 - TRBJ1-1 TRBV4-1 TGCGCCAGCAGCCAAGGGTGGCAGGGGGTATCTGAAGCTTTCTTT CASSQGWQGVSEAFF
TRBD1 - TRBJ1-2 TRBV28 TGTGCCAGCAGTTTATTGGCAGGGGGCGGCTATGGCTACACCTTC CASSLLAGGGYGYTF
TRBD1 few TRBJ1-6 TRBV10-3 TGTGCCATCAGGACGGGACAGGGGAATTCACCCCTCCACTTT CAIRTGQGNSPLHF
- - TRBJ2-7 TRBV6-2/TRBV6-3 TGTGCCAGCAGTCAAAGGACTCAGATCTACGAGCAGTACTTC CASSQRTQIYEQYF
- - TRBJ1-4 TRBV27 TGTGCCAGCAGTCCCAGACTCACAACTAATGAAAAACTGTTTTTT CASSPRLTTNEKLFF
- - TRBJ1-2 TRBV9 TGTGCCAGCAGCGTAGCTACGGGTCCTTTAACTCCTGGCTACACCTTC CASSVATGPLTPGYTF
- - TRBJ1-2 TRBV6-2/TRBV6-3 TGTGCCAGCAGTGGCAGGCGCCCTGGCTATGGCTACACCTTC CASSGRRPGYGYTF
- few TRBJ1-5 TRBV6-6 TGTGCCAGCATCCAACGGGGGGGATCGGGCAATCAGCCCCAGCATTTT CASIQRGGSGNQPQHF
TRBD1 - TRBJ1-2 TRBV7-2 TGTGCCAGCAGCCCACTGGAATTTGACAGGGGTGACGGCTACACCTTC CASSPLEFDRGDGYTF
TRBD1 - TRBJ2-6 TRBV10-3 TGTGCCACCCGGGACAGGGGGCTCTCTGGGGCCAACGTCCTGACTTTC CATRDRGLSGANVLTF
- once TRBJ1-5 TRBV30 TGTGCCTGGAGTGTCGGGACTCTCAGCAATCAGCCCCAGCATTTT CAWSVGTLSNQPQHF
TRBD1 - TRBJ1-6 TRBV23-1 TGCGCCAGCAGTCAATCCCAGCAATGGGGACAGACCTATAATTCACCCCTCCACTTT CASSQSQQWGQTYNSPLHF
- once TRBJ1-1 TRBV30 TGTGCCTGGAGTGTTTCCTACAACACTGAAGCTTTCTTT CAWSVSYNTEAFF
- - TRBJ2-3 TRBV19 TGTGCCAGTAGTTCGGGTAGGGGGACAGATACGCAGTATTTT CASSSGRGTDTQYF
- - TRBJ1-1 TRBV7-2 TGTGCCAGCAGCTTAGGGGACAAGATAAGGCGAGCTTTCTTT CASSLGDKIRRAFF
- - TRBJ1-6 TRBV27 TGTGCCAGCAGTTTGCGCAGGTCCAACTCACCCCTCCACTTT CASSLRRSNSPLHF
TRBD1 - TRBJ1-5 TRBV12-3/TRBV12-4 TGTGCCAGCAGTTTGACAGGGCCGCAGCCCCAGCATTTT CASSLTGPQPQHF
TRBD1 - TRBJ1-4 TRBV7-8 TGTGCCAGCACCTACAAGACCCCAGGGGGGATTAGGACAACTAATGAAAAACTGTTTTTT CASTYKTPGGIRTTNEKLFF
- - TRBJ1-2 TRBV12-3/TRBV12-4 TGTGCCAGCAGTTTGAGTCGGTTCTATGGCTACACCTTC CASSLSRFYGYTF
TRBD1 - TRBJ2-7 TRBV24-1 TGTGCCACCAGCCGGGGGACAGGGTCTCTCGAGCAGTACTTC CATSRGTGSLEQYF